The source of this TCR beta chain is a study of Graves' ophthalmopathy and Graves' hyperthyroidism. The study, taken as a whole, reports: Most thyroid-expanded clonotypes exceeding 0.001 frequency were also found in blood.

V was trimmed by 5 bases and J by 9 bases, leaving 5 bases between them. The germline V gene has CDR1 KGHSH and CDR2 LQKENI. The CDR3 sequence is 11 residues long. This clonotype was seen many times. The antigen is unknown. Stable hyperthyroidism referred to disease that showed no ophthalmopathy within 18 months of follow-up. Enrolled hyperthyroidism patients had a new diagnosis, a duration under 2 months, and an age of 18 to 65. Exclusion covered patients with other autoimmune diseases or uncontrolled infections (as well as pregnancy or lactation). Researchers took RNA transcripts and amplified TCR beta CDR3 regions from them. Second-round multiplex PCR followed a first-round RT-PCR using HTBI primers. TCRdb analysed the multiplex PCR reads with MiXCR anew, one entry per CDR3 protein. Of hundreds of thousands of distinct CDR3 sequences detected, 20% to 25% appear once; the ten largest clones hold roughly 3.2%.

This clonotype was sampled from a woman aged 18-30 years with stable Graves' hyperthyroidism. The sample consisted of peripheral blood. The chain employs TRBV18 and TRBJ1-6; D uncertain. The CDR3 protein is CASSSGSPLHF. The CDR3 DNA reads TGTGCCAGCTCATCGGGTTCACCCCTCCACTTT.